Below are 21 T cell receptor beta chains sequenced from a single sample in a study of response to subunit inactivated influenza vaccine. TCRdb reanalysed the RT-PCR reads using MiXCR and keeps one entry per CDR3 protein. This table has roughly 780,000 distinct CDR3 sequences, roughly 18% appearing once. The sample consisted of PBMCs from blood, taken approximately 5 days after vaccination. These receptors originate from a man aged 45-60 years who received an inactivated influenza vaccine.

The sample holds a few counts of this clonotype. The V and J genes are TRBV6-1 and TRBJ2-3; TRBD2 agrees at 13 bases. From germline, CDR1 is MNHNS and CDR2 SASEGT. This CDR3 has 16 residues. V trimming: 5 bases; J trimming: 1 base; junction bases outside the gene matches: 3. The CDR3: CASSRLAGGGTDTQYF. In nucleotides, the CDR3 is TGTGCCAGCAGTCGACTAGCGGGGGGCGGCACAGATACGCAGTATTTT.

This chain links TRBV6-1 with TRBJ1-5; D is undetermined. The germline gives CDR1 MNHNS, CDR2 SASEGT. The CDR3 contains 16 residues. V dropped 3 bases and J dropped 4 bases, with 16 bases sitting between them. CDR3 in amino acids: CASSDNPDGLNQPQHF. The CDR3, as DNA: TGTGCCAGCAGTGACAACCCGGACGGCTTAAATCAGCCCCAGCATTTT.

In its sample, this clonotype was seen a few times. The J gene is TRBJ2-6, the V gene TRBV5-1; D uncertain. CDR3 length: 16 residues. V was cut by 7 bases and J by 0 bases, with 14 bases left in between. Germline loops: CDR1 SGHRS, CDR2 YFSETQ. CDR3 coding DNA: TGCGCCAGCTATAACGGGTTTTCCTCTGGGGCCAACGTCCTGACTTTC. Translation: CASYNGFSSGANVLTF.

The chain joins TRBV4-2 to TRBJ2-5, with TRBD1 matching 8 bases. With 2 bases clipped from V and 1 base from J, the junction kept 0 bases outside the gene matches. The CDR3 spans 14 residues. CDR1 is LGHNA, CDR2 YNFKEQ, per germline. CDR3 sequence (DNA): TGTGCCAGCAGCCAACAGGGGGCCCAAGAGACCCAGTACTTC. Translated, it gives CASSQQGAQETQYF.

The chain joins TRBV7-8 to TRBJ2-1; tentative D call: TRBD1 (5 bases). V shed 2 bases and J shed 8 bases, with 22 bases lying between them. From germline, CDR1 is SGHVS and CDR2 FQNEAQ. This CDR3 has 17 amino acids. The CDR3 here is CASSLLRSGRERDEQFF. In DNA, the CDR3 is TGTGCCAGCAGCTTACTCCGGTCCGGCAGGGAAAGGGATGAGCAGTTCTTC.

This clonotype was seen only once. The V gene is TRBV10-3, the J gene TRBJ2-1, with 12 bases that match TRBD2. CDR3 length: 12 residues. The germline V gene has CDR1 ENHRY and CDR2 SYGVKD. J lost 7 bases, V lost 10 bases, and 2 bases had no gene match. CDR3 sequence reads: CATSGGVNEQFF. For the CDR3, the DNA is TGTGCCACTAGCGGGGGGGTAAATGAGCAGTTCTTC.

There are a few counts of this clonotype. V is TRBV4-3 and J is TRBJ2-2, with D possibly being TRBD2 (5 bases). The CDR3 runs 15 residues. From germline, CDR1 is LGHNA and CDR2 YSLEER. Trimming pared 1 base from V and 6 bases from J, leaving 12 bases between. DNA for the CDR3: TGCGCCAGCAGCCAAGCGGGATCGGGTTCCGGGGAGCTGTTTTTT. The encoded protein is CASSQAGSGSGELFF.

This clonotype was seen a few times. J is TRBJ2-7 and V is TRBV7-2, with a tentative D call TRBD1 (5 bases). The CDR3 spans 13 residues. V shed 1 base and J shed 6 bases, with 10 bases lying between them. Looked up from germline, CDR1 is SGHTA and CDR2 is FQGNSA. In DNA form, the CDR3 reads TGTGCCAGCAGCTTAGGGACACCCCCCGAGCAGTACTTC. Amino acids: CASSLGTPPEQYF.

The rearrangement links TRBV5-1 to TRBJ1-1, with TRBD1 identical over 8 bases. V lost 3 bases to trimming and J lost 6 bases; unmatched junction nucleotides: 1. CDR3 length: 12 residues. The V gene's germline CDR1 is SGHRS and CDR2 YFSETQ. CDR3 region: CASSSTGAEAFF. The CDR3 DNA reads TGCGCCAGCAGCTCGACAGGGGCTGAAGCTTTCTTT.

This clonotype came up many times. CDR3 DNA sequence: TGCAGCGTTGAAGGGTGGCGGGAGAGCTCCTACAATGAGCAGTTCTTC. It translates to CSVEGWRESSYNEQFF. This chain links TRBV29-1 with TRBJ2-1; 7 nucleotides line up with TRBD2. The CDR3 length is 16 residues. Germline V gene sequence: CDR1 SQVTM, CDR2 ANQGSEA. The V and J ends lost 1 base and 0 bases, in that order; junction bases with no gene match: 6.

This clonotype was detected only once. V is TRBV28 and J is TRBJ2-1; no clear D. Germline V lookup: CDR1 MDHEN, CDR2 SYDVKM. CDR3 length: 15 residues. V was cut by 3 bases and J by 10 bases, with 19 bases left in between. The CDR3 is CASSFASSPRWEQFF. The CDR3 coding sequence is TGTGCCAGCAGTTTCGCTAGTTCCCCGCGGTGGGAGCAGTTCTTC.

This chain links TRBV12-3 or TRBV12-4 with TRBJ2-1; possibly TRBD2 for D (7 bases). The CDR3 is 17 amino acids. Trimming stripped 7 bases from V and 0 bases from J, with 19 bases between. In DNA form, the CDR3 reads TGTGCCAGCACCGGGGGCGCGGGAGCTGTCTCCTACAATGAGCAGTTCTTC. Protein: CASTGGAGAVSYNEQFF.

This clonotype was observed a handful of times. The chain couples TRBV29-1 to TRBJ2-5, with D perhaps given as TRBD1 or TRBD2 (6 bases each). This CDR3 region has 14 residues. Germline V gene sequence: CDR1 SQVTM, CDR2 ANQGSEA. V was cut by 4 bases and J by 4 bases, with 16 bases left in between. As DNA, the CDR3 is TGCAGCGTTGCTAGGACGGGGGCGGGAGAGACCCAGTACTTC. Translation gives CSVARTGAGETQYF.

There are a few counts of this clonotype. The chain links TRBV27 to TRBJ1-2, with D perhaps matching TRBD1 (6 bases). The length of the CDR3 is 14 residues. CDR1 is MNHEY, CDR2 SMNVEV, per germline (reference sequence). V was clipped by 3 bases and J by 3 bases, with 11 bases between them. In nucleotides, the CDR3 is TGTGCCAGCAGTTTCAATGGACAGTACTATGGCTACACCTTC. Translating it yields CASSFNGQYYGYTF.

This clonotype occurred a few times. Here the CDR3 DNA reads TGCAGTGCCCACGGGACTAGCTTCAATGAGCAGTTCTTC. Translation: CSAHGTSFNEQFF. V is TRBV20-1 and J is TRBJ2-1; the match to TRBD2 covers 9 bases. The CDR3 is 13 residues long. Per germline, CDR1 DFQATT and CDR2 SNEGSKA (reference sequence). With V trimmed by 6 bases and J by 6 bases, 6 bases remained unmatched.

This clonotype showed up just a few times. The chain couples TRBV7-2 to TRBJ2-3, with TRBD2 matching 9 bases. CDR3 length: 16 amino acids. Germline V CDR1 and CDR2: SGHTA, FQGNSA. Trimming took 1 base from V and 5 from J; bases not matched to a gene: 7. The CDR3 nucleotides read TGTGCCAGCAGCTTAGTCGGCGGGAGGGCAAAAGATACGCAGTATTTT. The encoded protein is CASSLVGGRAKDTQYF.

This clonotype was detected ten times or more. V usage is TRBV24-1 and J usage is TRBJ2-2, with D unresolved. Germline-derived CDR1 and CDR2 are KGHDR and SFDVKD. V was trimmed by 4 bases and J by 3 bases, leaving 11 bases between them. This CDR3 region has 15 residues. CDR3 loop: CATSDRFGDTGELFF. The CDR3 DNA reads as TGTGCCACCAGTGACCGGTTTGGGGACACCGGGGAGCTGTTTTTT.

This clonotype was observed a few times. This chain joins TRBV6-5 and TRBJ1-2; TRBD1 is a possible D gene (5 bases). From germline, CDR1 is MNHEY and CDR2 SVGAGI. Trimming removed 10 bases at V and 6 bases at J, with 21 bases between. The CDR3 covers 14 residues. The CDR3 protein is CATTLGPNNDGYTF. The CDR3 region has the DNA TGTGCCACCACGTTGGGACCCAATAATGATGGCTACACCTTC.

This chain joins TRBV12-3 or TRBV12-4 and TRBJ2-7; either TRBD1 or TRBD2 may supply D (5 bases each). The CDR3 is made up of 18 amino acids. The V gene lost 7 bases and the J gene lost 1 base, with 26 bases spanning the gap. This CDR3 is CASTTLADVVAGSYEQYF. The DNA for the CDR3 is TGTGCCAGCACCACTCTAGCAGACGTGGTAGCAGGGTCCTACGAGCAGTACTTC.

The chain has TRBV4-1 and TRBJ2-7, with 7 bases fitting TRBD2. Germline V CDR1 and CDR2: MGHRA, YSYEKL. This CDR3 is built from 16 residues. V was pared by 5 bases and J by 2 bases, with 12 bases of the junction left unmatched. The CDR3 coding sequence is TGCGCCAGCAGCTCGTTCTCCGGGGGGATCCCCTACGAGCAGTACTTC. It translates to CASSSFSGGIPYEQYF.

This clonotype showed up just a few times. The rearrangement links TRBV6-5 to TRBJ2-7; 8 positions agree with TRBD1. V lost 4 bases to trimming and J lost 2 bases; unmatched junction nucleotides: 4. Germline assignment: CDR1 MNHEY and CDR2 SVGAGI. CDR3 length: 14 amino acids. DNA of the CDR3: TGTGCCAGCAGTTTCGACAGGGGAGCCTACGAGCAGTACTTC. Protein product: CASSFDRGAYEQYF.